The present TCR beta chain was sequenced within a study of T cells in Graves' hyperthyroidism and ophthalmopathy. Broader study findings: In validation, the model predicted ophthalmopathy. These predictions came a median approximately six months before onset.

Amplified TCR beta CDR3 regions came from RNA transcripts. Carried out on the TCR CDR3, a first-round RT-PCR used the HTBI primer set. MiXCR was run by TCRdb on the multiplex PCR reads, yielding one entry per CDR3 protein. Of a few hundred thousand distinct CDR3 sequences in the sample, about 15% were seen once. Per germline, CDR1 LGHNA and CDR2 YNFKEQ. CDR3 length: 15 amino acids. Trimming cost V 1 base and J 4 bases; bases outside gene matches: 6. About this clonotype: Its specificity is unknown.

V and J are TRBV4-2 and TRBJ1-2, with 7 bases matching TRBD1. This TCR was recovered from a young woman with Graves' hyperthyroidism. Material: blood. The DNA of the CDR3 is TGTGCCAGCAGCCAAGTTAGGACAGGAGCCTATGGCTACACCTTC. Translated, it gives CASSQVRTGAYGYTF.